Sequencing of this T cell receptor beta chain was carried out in a study of blood T cell repertoires in COVID-19. At the level of the study: Acute and convalescent COVID-19 samples came from the United States, Italy and Spain. In each case, the material was cDNA or gDNA derived from T cells, B-cell-depleted T cells, or PBMCs.

The CDR3 length is 14 residues. Trimming took 8 bases from V and 7 from J, leaving 17 bases between them. The germline V gene has CDR1 SGHAT and CDR2 FQNNGV. Source study methods: Reference gene primer amplification gave estimated nucleated cell counts. Sequenced by immunoSEQ multiplex PCR; TCRdb stores in-frame clones only, minus some. V, J and clone size reflect that table, while D and trimming were determined from the DNA. The sample contains tens of thousands of clones, about 88% of which appear only once. Sequencing input: peripheral blood. The V and J genes are TRBV11-2 and TRBJ2-2; weak D call: TRBD2 (5 bases). The clonotype originates from a woman in her 70s in a cohort sampled during active COVID-19. CDR3 in DNA: TGTGCCAGCTCACTAGACTGGGTGGGCGGGGAGCTGTTTTTT. Translating gives CASSLDWVGGELFF.